The entry that follows covers one TCR beta chain sequence. Profiled with immunoSEQ multiplex PCR; TCRdb holds only in-frame clones, not every one. This repertoire shows tens of thousands of clones, roughly 88% found once; its top ten account for roughly 9.5%. This CDR3 has 17 residues. Germline V gene lookup returns CDR1 GTSNPN and CDR2 SVGIG (reference sequence). V dropped 0 bases and J dropped 5 bases, with 21 bases sitting between them. The source of the sample is a study of T cell changes during pregnancy in multiple sclerosis. Sequenced here: peripheral blood, sampled after pregnancy. The chain recombines TRBV30 with TRBJ2-3, with TRBD2 as a possible D gene (5 bases). This receptor was taken from a female donor in good health, enrolled as a control in a pregnancy study. The CDR3 is CAWSVPRGRPGKDTQYF. In DNA, the CDR3 is TGTGCCTGGAGTGTACCCCGCGGGCGCCCCGGCAAAGATACGCAGTATTTT.